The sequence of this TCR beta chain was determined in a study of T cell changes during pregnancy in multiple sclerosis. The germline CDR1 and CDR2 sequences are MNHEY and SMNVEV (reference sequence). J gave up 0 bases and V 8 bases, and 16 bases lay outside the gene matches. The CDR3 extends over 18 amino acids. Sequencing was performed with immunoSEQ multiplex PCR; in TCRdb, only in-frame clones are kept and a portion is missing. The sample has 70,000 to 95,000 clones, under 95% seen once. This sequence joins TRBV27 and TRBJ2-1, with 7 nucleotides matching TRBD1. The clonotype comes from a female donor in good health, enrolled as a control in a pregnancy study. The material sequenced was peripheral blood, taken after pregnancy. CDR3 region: CASSHPSDRDSSYNEQFF. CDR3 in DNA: TGTGCCAGCTCTCACCCATCCGACCGGGACAGCTCCTACAATGAGCAGTTCTTC.